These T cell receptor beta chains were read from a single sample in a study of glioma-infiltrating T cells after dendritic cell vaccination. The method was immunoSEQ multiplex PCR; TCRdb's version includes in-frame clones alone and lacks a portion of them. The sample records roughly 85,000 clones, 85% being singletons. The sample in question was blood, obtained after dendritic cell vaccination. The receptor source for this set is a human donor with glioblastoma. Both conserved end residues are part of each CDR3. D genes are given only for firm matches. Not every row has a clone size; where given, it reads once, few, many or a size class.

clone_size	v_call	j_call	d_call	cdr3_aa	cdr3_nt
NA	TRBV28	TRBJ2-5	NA	CASSLRGFGETQYF	TGTGCCAGCAGCCTCAGGGGTTTTGGGGAGACCCAGTACTTC
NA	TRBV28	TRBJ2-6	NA	CASSLGGAASGANVLTF	TGTGCCAGCAGTTTAGGTGGAGCTGCCTCTGGGGCCAACGTCCTGACTTTC
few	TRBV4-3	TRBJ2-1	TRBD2	CASSQATPFLAGAYNEQFF	TGCGCCAGCAGCCAAGCTACCCCCTTCCTAGCGGGGGCATACAATGAGCAGTTCTTC
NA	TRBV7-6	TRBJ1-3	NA	CASSPERGSGNTIYF	TGTGCCAGCAGCCCAGAACGGGGTTCTGGAAACACCATATATTTT
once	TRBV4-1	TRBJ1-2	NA	CASSQLDRSNYGYTF	TGCGCCAGCAGCCAACTCGACAGATCTAACTATGGCTACACCTTC
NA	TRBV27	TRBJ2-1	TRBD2	CASSSRIAGGAYNEQFF	TGTGCCAGCAGTTCCCGAATAGCGGGGGGTGCCTACAATGAGCAGTTCTTC
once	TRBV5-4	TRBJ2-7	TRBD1	CASSARTGVKDEQYF	TGTGCCAGCAGCGCTCGGACAGGGGTTAAAGACGAGCAGTACTTC
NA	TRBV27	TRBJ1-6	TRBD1	CASSPDRGDSPLHF	TGTGCCAGCAGCCCCGACAGGGGTGATTCACCCCTCCACTTT
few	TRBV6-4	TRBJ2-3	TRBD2	CASSMGLADTDTQYF	TGTGCCAGCAGTATGGGACTAGCGGACACAGATACGCAGTATTTT
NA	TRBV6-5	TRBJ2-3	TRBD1	CASTWDREGDTQYF	TGTGCCAGCACTTGGGACAGGGAAGGGGATACGCAGTATTTT
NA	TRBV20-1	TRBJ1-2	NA	CSAIRGNGYTF	TGCAGTGCTATCCGGGGAAACGGCTACACCTTC
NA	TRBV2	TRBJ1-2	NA	CASRTGLGDRNYGYTF	TGTGCCAGCAGAACAGGGTTAGGGGATCGGAACTATGGCTACACCTTC
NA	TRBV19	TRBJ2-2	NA	CASTYTNTGELFF	TGTGCCAGTACTTACACGAACACCGGGGAGCTGTTTTTT
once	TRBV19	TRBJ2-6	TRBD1	CASSLGRDREYSGANVLTF	TGTGCCAGTAGTCTAGGCCGAGACAGGGAATACTCTGGGGCCAACGTCCTGACTTTC
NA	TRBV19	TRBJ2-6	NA	CASKPSPSGANVLTF	TGTGCCAGTAAACCAAGCCCCTCTGGGGCCAACGTCCTGACTTTC
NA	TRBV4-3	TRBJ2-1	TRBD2	CASSLAGDYNEQFF	TGCGCCAGCAGCCTAGCGGGGGACTACAATGAGCAGTTCTTC
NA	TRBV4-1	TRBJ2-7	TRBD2	CASSQGLAGGSYEQYF	TGCGCCAGCAGCCAAGGACTTGCGGGAGGCTCCTACGAGCAGTACTTC
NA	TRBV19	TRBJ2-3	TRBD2	CASSIGGGAADTQYF	TGTGCCAGTAGTATAGGGGGAGGGGCTGCAGATACGCAGTATTTT
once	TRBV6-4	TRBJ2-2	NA	CASSALAGGGNTGELFF	TGTGCCAGCAGTGCGCTTGCCGGGGGAGGAAACACCGGGGAGCTGTTTTTT
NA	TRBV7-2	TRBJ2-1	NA	CASSPSVARNEQFF	TGTGCCAGCAGCCCATCGGTAGCGAGAAATGAGCAGTTCTTC
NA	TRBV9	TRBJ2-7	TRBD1	CASSPGTGGFEQYF	TGTGCCAGCAGCCCGGGGACAGGGGGCTTCGAGCAGTACTTC
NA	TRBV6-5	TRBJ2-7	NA	CATAVSTYEQYF	TGTGCGACCGCGGTCTCCACCTACGAGCAGTACTTC